The T cell receptor (beta chain) under discussion was sequenced for a study of blood T cell repertoires in COVID-19. Looking at the study overall: Samples taken during acute and convalescent COVID-19 were collected in the United States, Italy and Spain. PBMCs, B-cell-depleted T cells, or T cells provided the cDNA or gDNA that made up the material.

Of note for this clone: Different DNA sequences within this sample yield the same CDR3.

The CDR3 consists of 15 residues. Germline-derived CDR1 and CDR2 are MGHRA and YSYEKL. Trimming took off 1 base at V and 5 bases at J, with 9 bases between the two ends. Original data processing: Estimation of nucleated cell counts relied on the amplification of reference gene primers. Assay used: immunoSEQ multiplex PCR; TCRdb lists only in-frame clones, some missing. The DNA gave D and trimming, while V, J and clone size come from that table. The sample lists under 140,000 clones; 80% to 90% were seen once. The receptor comes from a woman aged 55-70 years with acute or convalescent COVID-19. The sample comprised peripheral blood. The J gene is TRBJ1-6, the V gene TRBV4-1; D is possibly TRBD1 (6 bases). CDR3 coding DNA: TGCGCCAGCAGCCAAGGGGCAGGGGATAATTCACCCCTCCACTTT. Its translation: CASSQGAGDNSPLHF.